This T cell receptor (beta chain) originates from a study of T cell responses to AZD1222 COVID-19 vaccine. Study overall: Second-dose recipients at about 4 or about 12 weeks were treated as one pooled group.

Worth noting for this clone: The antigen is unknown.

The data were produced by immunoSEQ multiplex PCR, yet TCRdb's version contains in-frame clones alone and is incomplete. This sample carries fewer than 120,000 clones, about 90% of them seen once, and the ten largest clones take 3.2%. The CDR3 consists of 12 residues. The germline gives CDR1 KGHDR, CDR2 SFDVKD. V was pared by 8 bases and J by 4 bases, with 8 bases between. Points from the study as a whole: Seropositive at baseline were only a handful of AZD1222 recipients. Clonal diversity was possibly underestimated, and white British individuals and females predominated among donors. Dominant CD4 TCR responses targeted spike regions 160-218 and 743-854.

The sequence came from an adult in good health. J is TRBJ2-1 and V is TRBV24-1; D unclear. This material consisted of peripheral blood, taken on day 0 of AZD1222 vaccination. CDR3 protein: CATTSLYNEQFF. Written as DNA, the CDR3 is TGTGCCACCACCAGCCTATACAATGAGCAGTTCTTC.